Below, 7 T cell receptor beta chains from the same sample are listed, as sequenced in a study of cytomegalovirus exposure and HLA in healthy donors. Primers included in the PCR were 60 Vbeta and 13 Jbeta primers. The table came from immunoSEQ multiplex PCR; TCRdb's copy has only in-frame clones and leaves some out. The table has approximately 140,000 clones, 79% seen once. Sequencing used PBMCs. These receptors were obtained from a man aged 50 to 60 in good health and CMV-seropositive.

This sequence joins TRBV19 and TRBJ1-5; TRBD1 matches at 9 bases. CDR1 and CDR2 (germline): LNHDA, SQIVND (reference sequence). J gave up 1 base and V 5 bases, and 9 bases lay outside the gene matches. The CDR3 consists of 17 residues. Here the CDR3 DNA reads TGTGCCAGTAGTGACGGAACAGGGGGCGCGAGCAATCAGCCCCAGCATTTT. Amino acids: CASSDGTGGASNQPQHF.

This clone turned up a few times. This rearrangement joins TRBV7-3 to TRBJ2-2; weak D call: TRBD1 (6 bases). The CDR3 runs to 17 residues. Germline CDR1 reads SGHTA; CDR2 reads FQGTGA. Deletions cut 5 bases from V and 2 bases from J, with 18 bases between. The CDR3 region has the DNA TGTGCCAGCAGCCCCATGTGGTCGACAGGCAACACCGGGGAGCTGTTTTTT. Encoded protein: CASSPMWSTGNTGELFF. Filled out from reference TRBV7-3 and TRBJ2-2, the complete variable domain reads GAGVSQTPSNKVTEKGKYVELRCDPISGHTALYWYRQSLGQGPEFLIYFQGTGAADDSGLPNDRFFAVRPEGSVSTLKIQRTERGDSAVYLCASSPMWSTGNTGELFFGEGSRLTVL.

This chain joins TRBV7-9 and TRBJ2-2; the match to TRBD2 covers 10 bases. The ends lost 1 base at V and 5 bases at J; junction bases unmatched: 7. Germline V gene sequence: CDR1 SEHNR, CDR2 FQNEAQ (reference sequence). The CDR3 consists of 17 residues. The DNA of the CDR3 is TGTGCCAGCAGCTTAGTGTCTAGCGGGAGCCGGACCGGGGAGCTGTTTTTT. Translated, it gives CASSLVSSGSRTGELFF.

This chain connects TRBV5-1 to TRBJ2-2; possible D gene TRBD1, 6 bases. Germline V gene data show CDR1 as SGHRS and CDR2 as YFSETQ. This CDR3 comprises 14 residues. Deletions cut 5 bases from V and 4 bases from J, with 12 bases between. CDR3 amino acids: CASRPTGTTGELFF. CDR3 nucleotide sequence: TGCGCCAGCAGACCAACAGGGACCACCGGGGAGCTGTTTTTT.

The gene calls are TRBV28 and TRBJ2-5; D may be TRBD1 (7 bases). The CDR3 covers 15 residues. Per germline, CDR1 MDHEN and CDR2 SYDVKM. Trimming took off 5 bases at V and 2 bases at J, with 15 bases between the two ends. The CDR3 protein is CASSARGAQQETQYF. DNA for the CDR3: TGTGCCAGCAGTGCCAGGGGGGCCCAACAAGAGACCCAGTACTTC.

The gene calls are TRBV30 and TRBJ2-3, with 11 bases lining up with TRBD1. The length of the CDR3 is 12 residues. The V segment lost 3 bases and the J segment 8 bases; nucleotides outside the gene matches: 1. The germline V gene encodes CDR1 GTSNPN and CDR2 SVGIG (reference sequence). The CDR3 spells CAWRGQGGTQYF. The DNA for the CDR3 is TGTGCCTGGAGGGGACAGGGGGGTACGCAGTATTTT.

The genes are TRBV27 and TRBJ2-4; a possible D gene is TRBD1 (6 bases). Germline values: CDR1 MNHEY, CDR2 SMNVEV (reference sequence). V lost 6 bases and J 6 bases, leaving 15 bases between the germline ends. The CDR3 is 14 amino acids. The CDR3 DNA sequence: TGTGCCAGCAGGACGTACAGGGAGTTAAACATTCAGTACTTC. Protein sequence: CASRTYRELNIQYF.